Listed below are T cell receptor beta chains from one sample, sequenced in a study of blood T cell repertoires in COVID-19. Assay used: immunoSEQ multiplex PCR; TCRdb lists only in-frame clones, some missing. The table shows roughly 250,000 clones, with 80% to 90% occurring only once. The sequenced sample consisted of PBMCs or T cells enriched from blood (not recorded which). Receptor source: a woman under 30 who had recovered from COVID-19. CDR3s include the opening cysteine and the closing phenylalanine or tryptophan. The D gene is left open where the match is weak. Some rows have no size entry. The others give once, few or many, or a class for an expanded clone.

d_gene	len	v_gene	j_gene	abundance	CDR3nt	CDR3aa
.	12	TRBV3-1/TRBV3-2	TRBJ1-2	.	TGTGCCAGCAGCCATGATGACAAGACCTACACCTTC	CASSHDDKTYTF
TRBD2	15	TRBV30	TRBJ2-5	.	TGTGCCTGGACGCTTGGTGGGACTACCCAAGAGACCCAGTACTTC	CAWTLGGTTQETQYF
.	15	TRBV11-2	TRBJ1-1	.	TGTGCCAGCAGTTTCTTCATCGGGTTGAACACTGAAGCTTTCTTT	CASSFFIGLNTEAFF
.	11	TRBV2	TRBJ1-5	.	TGTGCCAGCAGTGTCGGCGGGCCCCAGCATTTT	CASSVGGPQHF
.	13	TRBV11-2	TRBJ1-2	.	TGTGCCAGCAGTCCTACAGGGAGAGGAGGCTACACCTTC	CASSPTGRGGYTF
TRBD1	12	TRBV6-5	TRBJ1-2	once	TGTGCCAGCAGAACAGGGACAGGGGGGTACACCTTC	CASRTGTGGYTF
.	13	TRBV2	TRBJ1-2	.	TGTGCCCAAACGGGCGACAGATCCTATGGCTACACCTTC	CAQTGDRSYGYTF
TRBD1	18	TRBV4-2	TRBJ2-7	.	TGTGCCAGCAGCCCACTAAGGCAAACAGGGGGAGAGGCCTACGAGCAGTACTTC	CASSPLRQTGGEAYEQYF
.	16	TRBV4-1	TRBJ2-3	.	TGCGCCAGCAGCCAAGTAGACATACTCGTGGCAGATACGCAGTATTTT	CASSQVDILVADTQYF
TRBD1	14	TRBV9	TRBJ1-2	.	TGTGCCAGCAGCCCCCAGACAGGGAACTATGGCTACACCTTC	CASSPQTGNYGYTF
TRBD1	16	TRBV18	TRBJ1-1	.	TGTGCCAGCTCACCGGGACAGGGGGCATTGGGCACTGAAGCTTTCTTT	CASSPGQGALGTEAFF
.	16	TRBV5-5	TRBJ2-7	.	TGTGCCAGCAGCTCCTACCCAAGGGAGACGTACGAAGAGCAGTACTTC	CASSSYPRETYEEQYF
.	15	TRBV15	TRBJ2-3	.	TGTGCCACCAGCGGAGACAGATCTAGCACAGATACGCAGTATTTT	CATSGDRSSTDTQYF
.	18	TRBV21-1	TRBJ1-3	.	TGTGCCAGCACCCTACGTAGGCGGTCATTTCGATCTGGAAACACCATATATTTT	CASTLRRRSFRSGNTIYF
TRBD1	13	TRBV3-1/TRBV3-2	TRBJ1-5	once	TGTGCCAGCAGCCACGACAGGGATCAGCCCCAGCATTTT	CASSHDRDQPQHF
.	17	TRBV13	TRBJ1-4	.	TGTGCCAGCAGCTTAAACGAGGATACAACAACTAATGAAAAACTGTTTTTT	CASSLNEDTTTNEKLFF
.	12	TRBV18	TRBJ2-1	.	TGTGCCAGCTCACCCAGCGGCAATGAGCAGTTCTTC	CASSPSGNEQFF
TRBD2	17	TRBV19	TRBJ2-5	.	TGTGCCAGTAGTACCCAACCGACTAGCGGGGCTGGGGAGACCCAGTACTTC	CASSTQPTSGAGETQYF
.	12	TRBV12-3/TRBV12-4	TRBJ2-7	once	TGTGCCAGCCGGCAGGGCCCATACGAGCAGTACTTC	CASRQGPYEQYF
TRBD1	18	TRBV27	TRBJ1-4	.	TGTGCCAGCAGTCGCCTTCCGGGACAGGGTCCAACTAATGAAAAACTGTTTTTT	CASSRLPGQGPTNEKLFF
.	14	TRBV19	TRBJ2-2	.	TGTGCCAGTACCGGGGGGCCGTACACCGGGGAGCTGTTTTTT	CASTGGPYTGELFF
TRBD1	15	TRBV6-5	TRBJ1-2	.	TGTGCCAGCATGCCCCGACAGGGGGCTAACTATGGCTACACCTTC	CASMPRQGANYGYTF
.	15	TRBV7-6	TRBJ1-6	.	TGTGCCAGCAGCTTAGAGGCTGGAGGTAATTCACCCCTCCACTTT	CASSLEAGGNSPLHF
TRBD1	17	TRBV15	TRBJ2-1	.	TGTGCCACCAGCACCGTCAGGACAGGGTGGTATAACAATGAGCAGTTCTTC	CATSTVRTGWYNNEQFF
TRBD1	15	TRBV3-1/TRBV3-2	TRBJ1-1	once	TGTGCCAGCAGCCAAGCCACAGGGGGTAACACTGAAGCTTTCTTT	CASSQATGGNTEAFF